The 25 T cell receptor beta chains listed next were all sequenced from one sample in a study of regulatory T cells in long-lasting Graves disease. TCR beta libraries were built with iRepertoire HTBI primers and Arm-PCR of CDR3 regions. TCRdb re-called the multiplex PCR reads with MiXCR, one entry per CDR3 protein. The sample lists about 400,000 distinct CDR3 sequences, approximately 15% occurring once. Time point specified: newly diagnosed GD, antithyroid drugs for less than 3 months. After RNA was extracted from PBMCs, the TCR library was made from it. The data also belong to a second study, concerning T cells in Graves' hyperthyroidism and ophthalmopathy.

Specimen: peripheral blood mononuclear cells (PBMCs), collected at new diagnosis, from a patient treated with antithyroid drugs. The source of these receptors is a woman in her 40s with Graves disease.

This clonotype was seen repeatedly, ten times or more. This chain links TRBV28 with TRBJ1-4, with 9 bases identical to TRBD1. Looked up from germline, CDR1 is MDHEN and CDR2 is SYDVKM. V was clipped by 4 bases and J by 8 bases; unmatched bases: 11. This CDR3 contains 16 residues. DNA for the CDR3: TGTGCCAGCAGTTCGGAACAGGGGGCACGAGGGGAAAAACTGTTTTTT. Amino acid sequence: CASSSEQGARGEKLFF.

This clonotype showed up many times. This CDR3 reads CASSEDPFGYTF. The DNA of the CDR3 is TGTGCCAGCAGTGAGGATCCTTTTGGCTACACCTTC. The chain joins TRBV2 to TRBJ1-2; D call uncertain. CDR1 is SNHLY, CDR2 FYNNEI, per germline. The CDR3 is 12 residues long. Trimming removed 3 bases from V and 7 bases from J, with 9 bases in between.

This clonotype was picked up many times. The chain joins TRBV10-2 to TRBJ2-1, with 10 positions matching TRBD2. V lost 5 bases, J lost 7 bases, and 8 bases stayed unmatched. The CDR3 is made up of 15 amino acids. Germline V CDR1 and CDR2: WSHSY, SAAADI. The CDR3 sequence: CASSSLAGFRNEQFF. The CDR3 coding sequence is TGCGCCAGCAGTTCACTAGCGGGGTTTAGGAATGAGCAGTTCTTC.

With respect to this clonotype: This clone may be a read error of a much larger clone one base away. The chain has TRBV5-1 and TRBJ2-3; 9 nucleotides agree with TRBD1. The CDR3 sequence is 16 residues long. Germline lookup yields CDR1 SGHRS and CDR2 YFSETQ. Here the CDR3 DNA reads TGCGCCACCAGCTTTGGCGGGACAGGGAGCACAGATACGCAGTATTTT. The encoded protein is CATSFGGTGSTDTQYF.

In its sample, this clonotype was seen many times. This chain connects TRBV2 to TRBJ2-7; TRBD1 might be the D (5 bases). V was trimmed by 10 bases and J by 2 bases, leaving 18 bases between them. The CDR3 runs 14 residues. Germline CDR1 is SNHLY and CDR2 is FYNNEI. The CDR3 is CANRITTDTYEQYF. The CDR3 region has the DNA TGTGCCAACCGGATCACGACAGATACCTACGAGCAGTACTTC.

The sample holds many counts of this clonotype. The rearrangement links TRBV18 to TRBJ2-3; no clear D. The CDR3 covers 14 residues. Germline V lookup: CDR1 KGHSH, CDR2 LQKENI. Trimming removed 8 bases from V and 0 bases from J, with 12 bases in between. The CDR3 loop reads CASSPGASTDTQYF. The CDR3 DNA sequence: TGTGCCAGCAGCCCAGGAGCAAGCACAGATACGCAGTATTTT.

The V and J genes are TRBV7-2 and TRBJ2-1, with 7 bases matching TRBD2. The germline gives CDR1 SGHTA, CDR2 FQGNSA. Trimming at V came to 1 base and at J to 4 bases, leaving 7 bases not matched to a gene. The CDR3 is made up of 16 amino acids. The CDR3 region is CASSLGAGRPYNEQFF. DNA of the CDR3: TGTGCCAGCAGCTTAGGGGCCGGGAGGCCGTACAATGAGCAGTTCTTC. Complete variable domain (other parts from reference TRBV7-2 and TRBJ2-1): GAGVSQSPSNKVTEKGKDVELRCDPISGHTALYWYRQSLGQGLEFLIYFQGNSAPDKSGLPSDRFSAERTGGSVSTLTIQRTQQEDSAVYLCASSLGAGRPYNEQFFGPGTRLTVL.

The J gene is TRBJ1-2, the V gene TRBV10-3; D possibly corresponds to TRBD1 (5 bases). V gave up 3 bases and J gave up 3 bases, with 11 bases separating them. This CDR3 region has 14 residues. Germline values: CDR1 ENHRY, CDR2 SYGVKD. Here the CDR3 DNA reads TGTGCCATCAGTGAAGGAGGCAGGGACTATGGCTACACCTTC. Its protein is CAISEGGRDYGYTF.

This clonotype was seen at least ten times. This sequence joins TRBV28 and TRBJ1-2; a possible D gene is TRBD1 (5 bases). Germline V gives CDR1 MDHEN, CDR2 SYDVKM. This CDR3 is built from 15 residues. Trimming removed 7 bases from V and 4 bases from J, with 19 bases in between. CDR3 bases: TGTGCCAGCACGCAGGGAACTTTGCAGGCCTATGGCTACACCTTC. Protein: CASTQGTLQAYGYTF.

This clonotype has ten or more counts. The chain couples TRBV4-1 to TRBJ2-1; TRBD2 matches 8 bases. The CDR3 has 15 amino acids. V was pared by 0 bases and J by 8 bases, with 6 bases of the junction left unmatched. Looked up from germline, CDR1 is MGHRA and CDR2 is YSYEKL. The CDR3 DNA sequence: TGCGCCAGCAGCCAAGATCCAGCGGGAGTGGATGAGCAGTTCTTC. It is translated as CASSQDPAGVDEQFF.

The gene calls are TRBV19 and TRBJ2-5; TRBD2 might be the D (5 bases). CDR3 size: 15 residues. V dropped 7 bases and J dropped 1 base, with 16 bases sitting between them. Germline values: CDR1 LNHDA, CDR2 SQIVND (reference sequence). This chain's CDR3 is CASTSEGSPQETQYF. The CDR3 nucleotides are TGTGCCAGTACCTCTGAGGGCAGTCCCCAAGAGACCCAGTACTTC.

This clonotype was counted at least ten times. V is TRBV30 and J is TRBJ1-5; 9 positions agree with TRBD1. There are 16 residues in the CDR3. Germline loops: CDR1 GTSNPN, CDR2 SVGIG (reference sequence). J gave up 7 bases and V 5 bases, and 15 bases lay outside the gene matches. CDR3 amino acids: CAWARTGDVEDQPQHF. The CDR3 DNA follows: TGTGCCTGGGCCAGGACAGGGGACGTAGAGGACCAGCCCCAGCATTTT.

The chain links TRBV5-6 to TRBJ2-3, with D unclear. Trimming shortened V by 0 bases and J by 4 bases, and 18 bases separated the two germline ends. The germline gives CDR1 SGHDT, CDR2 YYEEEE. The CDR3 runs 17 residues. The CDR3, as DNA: TGTGCCAGCAGCTTGGCTACCTACCGCATACTCTCAGATACGCAGTATTTT. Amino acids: CASSLATYRILSDTQYF. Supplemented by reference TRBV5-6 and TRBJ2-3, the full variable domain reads DAGVTQSPTHLIKTRGQQVTLRCSPKSGHDTVSWYQQALGQGPQFIFQYYEEEERQRGNFPDRFSGHQFPNYSSELNVNALLLGDSALYLCASSLATYRILSDTQYFGPGTRLTVL.

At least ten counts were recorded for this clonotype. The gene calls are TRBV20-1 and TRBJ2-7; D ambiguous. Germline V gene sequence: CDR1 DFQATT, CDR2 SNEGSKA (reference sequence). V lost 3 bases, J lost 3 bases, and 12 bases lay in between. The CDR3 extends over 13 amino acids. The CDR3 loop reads CSASYGRSYEQYF. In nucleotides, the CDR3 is TGCAGTGCTAGCTACGGACGGAGCTACGAGCAGTACTTC.

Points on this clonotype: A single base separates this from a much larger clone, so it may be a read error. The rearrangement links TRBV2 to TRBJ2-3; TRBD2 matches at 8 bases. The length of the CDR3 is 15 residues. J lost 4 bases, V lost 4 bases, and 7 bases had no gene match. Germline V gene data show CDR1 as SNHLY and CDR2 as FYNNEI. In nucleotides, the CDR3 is TGTGCCAGCAGTGGACCGACTAGCGAGTCAGATACGCAGTATTTT. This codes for CASSGPTSESDTQYF.

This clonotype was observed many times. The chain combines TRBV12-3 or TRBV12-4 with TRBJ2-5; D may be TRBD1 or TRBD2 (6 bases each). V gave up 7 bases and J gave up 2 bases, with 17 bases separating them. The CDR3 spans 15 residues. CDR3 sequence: CASTPLGGPQETQYF. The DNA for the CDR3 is TGTGCCAGCACCCCTTTGGGGGGCCCTCAAGAGACCCAGTACTTC.

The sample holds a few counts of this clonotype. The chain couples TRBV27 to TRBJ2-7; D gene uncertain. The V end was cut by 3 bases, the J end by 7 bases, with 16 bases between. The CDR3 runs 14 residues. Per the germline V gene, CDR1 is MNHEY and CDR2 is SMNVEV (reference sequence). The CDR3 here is CASSFGVGMGEQYF. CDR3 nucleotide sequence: TGTGCCAGCAGTTTTGGGGTAGGGATGGGGGAGCAGTACTTC.

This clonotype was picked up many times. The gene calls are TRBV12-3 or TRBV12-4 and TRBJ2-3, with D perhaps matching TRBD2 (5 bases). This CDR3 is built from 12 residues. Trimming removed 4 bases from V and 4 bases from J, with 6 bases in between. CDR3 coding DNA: TGTGCCAGCAGTTGGGGAGCAGATACGCAGTATTTT. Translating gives CASSWGADTQYF.

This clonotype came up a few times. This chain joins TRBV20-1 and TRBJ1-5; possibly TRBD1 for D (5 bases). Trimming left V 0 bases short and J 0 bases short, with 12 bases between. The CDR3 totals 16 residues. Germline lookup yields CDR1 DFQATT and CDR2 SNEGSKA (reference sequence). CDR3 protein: CSARETRADSNQPQHF. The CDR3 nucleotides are TGCAGTGCTAGAGAGACCAGGGCTGATAGCAATCAGCCCCAGCATTTT.

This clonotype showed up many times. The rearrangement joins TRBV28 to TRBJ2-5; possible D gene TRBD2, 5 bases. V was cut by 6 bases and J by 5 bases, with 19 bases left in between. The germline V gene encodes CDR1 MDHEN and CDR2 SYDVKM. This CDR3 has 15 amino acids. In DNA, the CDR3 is TGTGCCAGCAGCCCACCGGGGAATGCTAGGGAGACCCAGTACTTC. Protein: CASSPPGNARETQYF. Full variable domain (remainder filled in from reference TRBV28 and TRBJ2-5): DVKVTQSSRYLVKRTGEKVFLECVQDMDHENMFWYRQDPGLGLRLIYFSYDVKMKEKGDIPEGYSVSREKKERFSLILESASTNQTSMYLCASSPPGNARETQYFGPGTRLLVL.

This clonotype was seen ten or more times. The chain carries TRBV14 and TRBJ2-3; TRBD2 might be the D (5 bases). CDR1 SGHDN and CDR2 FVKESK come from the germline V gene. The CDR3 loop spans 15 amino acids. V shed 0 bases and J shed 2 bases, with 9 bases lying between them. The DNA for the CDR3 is TGTGCCAGCAGCCAAGAAGTCGGGAACACAGATACGCAGTATTTT. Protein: CASSQEVGNTDTQYF.

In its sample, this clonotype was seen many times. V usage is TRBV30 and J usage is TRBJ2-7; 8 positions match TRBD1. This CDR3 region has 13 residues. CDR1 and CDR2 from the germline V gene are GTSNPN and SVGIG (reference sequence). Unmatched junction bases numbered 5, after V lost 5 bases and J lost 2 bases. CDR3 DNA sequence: TGTGCCTGGGGGATACAGGGGGCCTACGAGCAGTACTTC. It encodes CAWGIQGAYEQYF.

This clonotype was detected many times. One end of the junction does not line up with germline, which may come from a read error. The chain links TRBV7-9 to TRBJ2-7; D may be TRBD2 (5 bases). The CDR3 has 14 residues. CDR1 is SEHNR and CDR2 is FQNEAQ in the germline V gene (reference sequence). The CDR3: CASSLSPGYYEQYF. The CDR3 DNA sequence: TGCGCCAGCAGCTTAAGCCCGGGATACTACGAGCAGTACTTC.

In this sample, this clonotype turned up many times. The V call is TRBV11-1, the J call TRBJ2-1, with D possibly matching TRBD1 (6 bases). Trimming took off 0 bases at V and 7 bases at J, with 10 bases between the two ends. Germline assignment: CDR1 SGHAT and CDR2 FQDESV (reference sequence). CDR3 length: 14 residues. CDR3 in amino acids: CASSLADRANEQFF. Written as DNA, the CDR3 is TGTGCCAGCAGCTTAGCGGACAGAGCTAATGAGCAGTTCTTC. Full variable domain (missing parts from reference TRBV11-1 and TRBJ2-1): EAEVAQSPRYKITEKSQAVAFWCDPISGHATLYWYRQILGQGPELLVQFQDESVVDDSQLPKDRFSAERLKGVDSTLKIQPAELGDSAMYLCASSLADRANEQFFGPGTRLTVL.

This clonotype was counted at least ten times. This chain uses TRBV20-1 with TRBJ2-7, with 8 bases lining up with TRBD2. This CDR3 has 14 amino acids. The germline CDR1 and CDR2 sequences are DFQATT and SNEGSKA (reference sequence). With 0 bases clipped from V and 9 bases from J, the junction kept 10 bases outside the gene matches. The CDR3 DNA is TGCAGTGCTAGAGATTATCGGGAGGGGGTTGTGCAGTACTTC. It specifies CSARDYREGVVQYF.